This TCR beta chain is from a study of breast tumors, draining lymph nodes, adjacent tissues. With respect to this clonotype: Its antigen is unidentified.

TCRdb re-called the multiplex PCR reads with MiXCR, one entry per CDR3 protein. Of roughly 16,000 distinct CDR3 sequences listed, 55% to 75% are singletons. Findings of the study overall: Compared with lymph nodes, tumors were less diverse; compared with nontumor tissue, more. Luminal-like breast cancer showed significantly greater tumor-nontumor repertoire similarity than basal-like breast cancer did. The data were judged consistent with most tumor T cells coming from lymph node and expanding in tumor.

The germline V and J ends were trimmed by 0 bases and 7 bases, with 7 bases remaining between them. Germline CDR1 SGHRS, CDR2 YFSETQ. The CDR3 contains 13 residues. Source material: tumor-adjacent breast tissue. The chain is built from TRBV5-1 and TRBJ1-4; D gene unclear. The clonotype was recovered from a female donor with breast cancer. Some clones in this sample may be carry-over from other donors' samples. The CDR3 is CASSLGVREKLFF. The CDR3 DNA follows: TGCGCCAGCAGCTTGGGAGTACGTGAAAAACTGTTTTTT. The whole variable domain, filled in from reference TRBV5-1 and TRBJ1-4, reads KAGVTQTPRYLIKTRGQQVTLSCSPISGHRSVSWYQQTPGQGLQFLFEYFSETQRNKGNFPGRFSGRQFSNSRSEMNVSTLELGDSALYLCASSLGVREKLFFGSGTQLSVL.